These 29 T cell receptor beta chains were all obtained from the same sample, sequenced in a study of cytomegalovirus exposure and HLA in healthy donors. The PCR was carried out with 60 Vbeta primers and 13 Jbeta primers. Repertoires were generated with immunoSEQ multiplex PCR, while TCRdb's copy carries only in-frame clones and drops some. The table includes more than 65,000 clones, approximately 83% detected once. Sequenced: PBMCs. Receptor source: a man aged 35-49 years in good health and CMV-seronegative.

This chain links TRBV2 with TRBJ2-7; tentative D call: TRBD1 (6 bases). Trimming removed 6 bases at V and 5 bases at J, with 11 bases between. Germline CDR1 and CDR2: SNHLY and FYNNEI. CDR3 length equals 12 residues. The CDR3 DNA is TGTGCCAGCAGCGGACAGAGGAACGAGCAGTACTTC. Protein product: CASSGQRNEQYF.

The J gene is TRBJ2-1, the V gene TRBV7-7; 7 nucleotides line up with TRBD2. Germline V gene data show CDR1 as SSHAT and CDR2 as FNYEAQ (reference sequence). After removal of 7 bases from V and 4 bases from J, the junction contained 13 bases not matched to a gene. The CDR3 loop spans 16 amino acids. The CDR3 spells CASTLLPSGAYNEQFF. The CDR3 DNA sequence: TGTGCCAGCACCCTACTTCCCAGCGGGGCTTACAATGAGCAGTTCTTC. Combining the CDR3 with reference TRBV7-7 and TRBJ2-1 gives the whole variable domain GAGVSQSPRYKVTKRGQDVTLRCDPISSHATLYWYQQALGQGPEFLTYFNYEAQPDKSGLPSDRFSAERPEGSISTLTIQRTEQRDSAMYRCASTLLPSGAYNEQFFGPGTRLTVL.

This rearrangement joins TRBV4-2 to TRBJ2-7; 8 bases fit TRBD1. There are 17 residues in the CDR3. V was clipped by 0 bases and J by 7 bases; unmatched bases: 14. In germline, CDR1 is LGHNA, CDR2 YNFKEQ. CDR3 residues: CASSQEGQVSSVWEQYF. The DNA for the CDR3 is TGTGCCAGCAGCCAAGAGGGACAGGTATCTAGTGTGTGGGAGCAGTACTTC.

This clone turned up a few times. The chain recombines TRBV27 with TRBJ2-7, with TRBD2 matching 8 bases. The germline gives CDR1 MNHEY, CDR2 SMNVEV (reference sequence). V lost 6 bases, J lost 3 bases, and 10 bases stayed unmatched. This CDR3 has 15 residues. CDR3 sequence: CASSPRAGGDYEQYF. The CDR3 coding sequence is TGTGCCAGCAGCCCCCGGGCCGGGGGGGACTACGAGCAGTACTTC.

V and J are TRBV19 and TRBJ1-3; a weak D match, TRBD1 (5 bases). CDR1 is LNHDA and CDR2 is SQIVND in the germline V gene (reference sequence). V gave up 3 bases and J gave up 4 bases, with 16 bases separating them. This CDR3 comprises 16 residues. Here the CDR3 reads CASSMGGRGAGNTIYF. The CDR3 DNA reads as TGTGCCAGTAGTATGGGGGGTAGGGGCGCCGGAAACACCATATATTTT.

This clone appeared a few times. This chain joins TRBV11-2 and TRBJ1-1, with a possible D match to TRBD1 (6 bases). The V end was cut by 4 bases, the J end by 5 bases, with 14 bases between. In germline, CDR1 is SGHAT, CDR2 FQNNGV. The CDR3 spans 14 residues. The CDR3 loop is CASSSQGVRTEAFF. CDR3 in DNA: TGTGCCAGCAGCTCACAGGGAGTTCGGACTGAAGCTTTCTTT.

The chain uses TRBV7-9 and TRBJ2-2; D perhaps matches TRBD2 (5 bases). The germline V gene encodes CDR1 SEHNR and CDR2 FQNEAQ (reference sequence). This CDR3 comprises 12 residues. Trimming stripped 5 bases from V and 8 bases from J, with 9 bases between. The CDR3 loop reads CASSPSWGELFF. The CDR3 DNA follows: TGTGCCAGCAGCCCTAGCTGGGGGGAGCTGTTTTTT.

The chain couples TRBV30 to TRBJ2-7; tentative D call: TRBD1 (6 bases). Germline loops: CDR1 GTSNPN, CDR2 SVGIG (reference sequence). The V end was cut by 0 bases, the J end by 6 bases, with 15 bases between. This CDR3 is built from 14 residues. The chain's CDR3 is CAWSVGGISGEQYF. CDR3 DNA sequence: TGTGCCTGGAGTGTAGGGGGAATTTCCGGCGAGCAGTACTTC.

The chain joins TRBV30 to TRBJ1-4; unclear D gene. With 1 base removed from V and 8 bases from J, the gap between germline ends came to 23 bases. Germline lookup yields CDR1 GTSNPN and CDR2 SVGIG (reference sequence). The CDR3 extends over 17 amino acids. The CDR3 DNA sequence: TGTGCCTGGAGTGAAGGACTAGATTACTCGGTGGGGGAAAAACTGTTTTTT. It specifies CAWSEGLDYSVGEKLFF. Combining the CDR3 with reference TRBV30 and TRBJ1-4 gives the whole variable domain SQTIHQWPATLVQPVGSPLSLECTVEGTSNPNLYWYRQAAGRGLQLLFYSVGIGQISSEVPQNLSASRPQDRQFILSSKKLLLSDSGFYLCAWSEGLDYSVGEKLFFGSGTQLSVL.

V usage is TRBV14 and J usage is TRBJ1-4, with D maybe TRBD1 (6 bases). The CDR3 spans 17 residues. Germline CDR1 SGHDN, CDR2 FVKESK. Trimming pared 2 bases from V and 5 bases from J, leaving 18 bases between. The CDR3 spells CASSQYKPGQPNEKLFF. Here the CDR3 DNA reads TGTGCCAGCAGCCAATACAAGCCGGGACAACCGAATGAAAAACTGTTTTTT.

V and J are TRBV7-3 and TRBJ2-1, with D hard to call. This CDR3 region has 15 residues. V was shortened by 5 bases and J by 0 bases, with 11 bases between the two germline ends. Germline V gives CDR1 SGHTA, CDR2 FQGTGA. The CDR3 DNA is TGTGCCAGCAGCCCCGACACGAGCTCCTACAATGAGCAGTTCTTC. Translation gives CASSPDTSSYNEQFF.

The chain links TRBV5-1 to TRBJ1-4; the match to TRBD1 covers 9 bases. J lost 7 bases, V lost 0 bases, and 1 base had no gene match. The germline CDR1 and CDR2 sequences are SGHRS and YFSETQ. This CDR3 region has 14 residues. The CDR3 spells CASSLGDRAEKLFF. CDR3 sequence (DNA): TGCGCCAGCAGCTTGGGGGACAGGGCTGAAAAACTGTTTTTT.

The chain has TRBV5-1 and TRBJ1-5; 10 bases match TRBD1. V lost 4 bases and J lost 2; bases outside the gene matches: 3. Per germline, CDR1 SGHRS and CDR2 YFSETQ. The CDR3 totals 15 residues. CDR3 amino acids: CASSLTGGGNQPQHF. The CDR3 coding sequence is TGCGCCAGCAGCCTGACAGGGGGCGGCAATCAGCCCCAGCATTTT.

The V call is TRBV6-4, the J call TRBJ2-3; 8 bases fit TRBD2. The CDR3 covers 14 residues. With V trimmed by 5 bases and J by 3 bases, 4 bases remained unmatched. Germline V lookup: CDR1 MRHNA, CDR2 SNTAGT. The CDR3 bases are TGTGCCAGCAGTCTTAGCGGGGAAACAGATACGCAGTATTTT. This codes for CASSLSGETDTQYF.

The chain carries TRBV6-1 and TRBJ2-5; tentative D call: TRBD2 (7 bases). The better agreement between TRBJ2-7 and the DNA end casts doubt on the J call. The germline CDR1 and CDR2 sequences are MNHNS and SASEGT. The CDR3 has 13 residues. In nucleotides, the CDR3 is TGTGCCAGCGGGACACCGGGAGGCTACGAGCAGTACTTC. Translation gives CASGTPGGYEQYF.

The chain couples TRBV7-3 to TRBJ2-5; 8 nucleotides match TRBD2. J gave up 3 bases and V 0 bases, and 6 bases lay outside the gene matches. The CDR3 is 16 amino acids. The germline CDR1 and CDR2 sequences are SGHTA and FQGTGA. The CDR3 region is CASSLTRGGLEETQYF. The CDR3 nucleotides read TGTGCCAGCAGCTTAACTCGGGGGGGGCTGGAAGAGACCCAGTACTTC.

The V gene is TRBV9, the J gene TRBJ1-2; TRBD1 aligns across 9 bases. Germline trimming cut 3 bases from V and 5 bases from J; bases unmatched to any gene: 5. Germline V gene lookup returns CDR1 SGDLS and CDR2 YYNGEE. This CDR3 has 14 amino acids. The CDR3, as DNA: TGTGCCAGCAGCGACCGGGACAGGGAATATGGCTACACCTTC. Protein product: CASSDRDREYGYTF.

Within the sample, this clone is medium-sized. This rearrangement joins TRBV4-1 to TRBJ1-1, with D perhaps matching TRBD1 (5 bases). V was pared by 7 bases and J by 0 bases, with 12 bases between. CDR3 length equals 14 residues. CDR1 is MGHRA, CDR2 YSYEKL, per germline. CDR3 nucleotides: TGCGCCAGCACGGGGGGATTAATGAACACTGAAGCTTTCTTT. Its translation: CASTGGLMNTEAFF.

CDR3 in DNA: TGTGCCAGCAGCCAAGAGGGACTCTTCTCTGGAAACACCATATATTTT. It codes for CASSQEGLFSGNTIYF. The chain is built from TRBV7-7 and TRBJ1-3; perhaps TRBD1 as D (5 bases). The germline gives CDR1 SSHAT, CDR2 FNYEAQ (reference sequence). The CDR3 sequence is 16 residues long. The V end was cut by 5 bases, the J end by 0 bases, with 14 bases between.

The gene calls are TRBV5-1 and TRBJ1-6; 7 bases match TRBD1. The CDR3 totals 15 residues. Germline V gene lookup returns CDR1 SGHRS and CDR2 YFSETQ. J lost 7 bases, V lost 4 bases, and 8 bases had no gene match. CDR3 region: CASSRGQPLNSPLHF. CDR3 nucleotide sequence: TGCGCCAGCAGCAGGGGACAGCCATTAAATTCACCCCTCCACTTT. Full variable domain (missing parts from reference TRBV5-1 and TRBJ1-6): KAGVTQTPRYLIKTRGQQVTLSCSPISGHRSVSWYQQTPGQGLQFLFEYFSETQRNKGNFPGRFSGRQFSNSRSEMNVSTLELGDSALYLCASSRGQPLNSPLHFGNGTRLTVT.

This clone occurred a few times. The CDR3 nucleotides read TGTGCCAGTAGTATTAATTTTCTCTCCTACGAGCAGTACTTC. Translating it yields CASSINFLSYEQYF. The chain recombines TRBV19 with TRBJ2-7; unclear D gene. Trimming shortened V by 3 bases and J by 0 bases, and 9 bases separated the two germline ends. The CDR3 length is 14 residues. Germline CDR1 reads LNHDA; CDR2 reads SQIVND (reference sequence).

On this clone itself: The same CDR3 also results from other DNA sequences found in this sample. V gene TRBV9 combines with J gene TRBJ1-1; TRBD1 might be the D (5 bases). V dropped 0 bases and J dropped 5 bases, with 8 bases sitting between them. The germline CDR1 and CDR2 sequences are SGDLS and YYNGEE. This CDR3 is 13 amino acids long. CDR3 loop: CASSVGGRTEAFF. The CDR3 bases are TGTGCCAGCAGCGTAGGGGGGAGGACTGAAGCTTTCTTT.

The chain uses TRBV5-6 and TRBJ1-2, with 7 bases aligning to TRBD1. V trimming: 4 bases; J trimming: 8 bases; junction bases outside the gene matches: 11. This CDR3 is built from 14 residues. The germline CDR1 and CDR2 sequences are SGHDT and YYEEEE. CDR3 in amino acids: CASSANRGWDGYTF. The CDR3 DNA sequence: TGTGCCAGCAGCGCAAACAGGGGTTGGGACGGCTACACCTTC.

The chain has TRBV29-1 and TRBJ2-3, with TRBD2 identical over 7 bases. The germline gives CDR1 SQVTM, CDR2 ANQGSEA. The CDR3 has 15 residues. V was clipped by 3 bases and J by 2 bases; unmatched bases: 8. The CDR3 DNA reads as TGCAGCGTTGAGGGGGGGAAAAACTTCACAGATACGCAGTATTTT. The encoded protein is CSVEGGKNFTDTQYF.

The chain employs TRBV5-4 and TRBJ1-5; possible D gene TRBD1, 5 bases. Trimming took 0 bases from V and 0 from J, leaving 10 bases between them. CDR3 length equals 16 residues. Germline CDR1 SGHNT, CDR2 YYREEE (reference sequence). CDR3 sequence (DNA): TGTGCCAGCAGCTTGGGGGGGGGAGATAGCAATCAGCCCCAGCATTTT. Protein product: CASSLGGGDSNQPQHF. The full variable domain, completed using reference TRBV5-4 and TRBJ1-5, is ETGVTQSPTHLIKTRGQQVTLRCSSQSGHNTVSWYQQALGQGPQFIFQYYREEENGRGNFPPRFSGLQFPNYSSELNVNALELDDSALYLCASSLGGGDSNQPQHFGDGTRLSIL.

This clone was seen a handful of times. The chain has TRBV5-6 and TRBJ1-4, with D uncertain. Trimming took off 4 bases at V and 8 bases at J, with 12 bases between the two ends. The length of the CDR3 is 13 residues. Germline V gives CDR1 SGHDT, CDR2 YYEEEE. CDR3 in amino acids: CASSPFGGEKLFF. The CDR3, as DNA: TGTGCCAGCAGCCCCTTCGGAGGGGAAAAACTGTTTTTT.

The chain is built from TRBV6-4 and TRBJ2-1; 7 bases align to TRBD2. CDR1 and CDR2 from the germline V gene are MRHNA and SNTAGT. The CDR3 spans 15 residues. Trimming at V came to 11 bases and at J to 5 bases, leaving 15 bases not matched to a gene. CDR3 loop: CASSVSGGSHNEQFF. The CDR3 nucleotides are TGTGCCTCGAGTGTTTCCGGGGGGAGCCACAATGAGCAGTTCTTC.

The chain carries TRBV2 and TRBJ1-6; D is possibly TRBD1 (5 bases). Per germline, CDR1 SNHLY and CDR2 FYNNEI. V was shortened by 6 bases and J by 3 bases, with 15 bases between the two germline ends. The CDR3 extends over 16 amino acids. The CDR3 loop is CASSKTAADYNSPLHF. The CDR3 DNA reads as TGTGCCAGCAGCAAGACAGCCGCAGACTATAATTCACCCCTCCACTTT.

The chain has TRBV4-3 and TRBJ1-2; D uncertain. The CDR3 extends over 14 amino acids. Deletions cut 0 bases from V and 8 bases from J, with 13 bases between. Germline CDR1 is LGHNA and CDR2 is YSLEER. CDR3 sequence: CASSQDRRTGGYTF. The CDR3 DNA follows: TGCGCCAGCAGCCAAGATCGACGGACGGGAGGCTACACCTTC.